These 16 T cell receptor beta chains share one sample of origin, sequenced in a study of cytomegalovirus exposure and HLA in healthy donors. It was with 60 Vbeta and 13 Jbeta primers that the PCR ran. Profiled with immunoSEQ multiplex PCR; TCRdb holds only in-frame clones, not every one. The sample carries approximately 110,000 clones, about 70% recorded once. Sequenced sample: PBMCs. Source of these receptors: a man in his thirties or forties in good health and CMV-seropositive.

The chain joins TRBV4-1 to TRBJ1-2; D not certain. The CDR3 consists of 15 residues. Trimming stripped 4 bases from V and 6 bases from J, with 18 bases between. Germline V lookup: CDR1 MGHRA, CDR2 YSYEKL. The CDR3 here is CASSPGLLTSNGYTF. The CDR3, as DNA: TGCGCCAGCAGCCCTGGACTCTTGACATCGAATGGCTACACCTTC.

The chain links TRBV14 to TRBJ1-5; TRBD1 agrees at 8 bases. Germline loops: CDR1 SGHDN, CDR2 FVKESK. The CDR3 covers 15 residues. With 2 bases clipped from V and 1 base from J, the junction kept 1 base outside the gene matches. The chain's CDR3 is CASSQTGGSNQPQHF. CDR3 bases: TGTGCCAGCAGCCAAACAGGGGGAAGCAATCAGCCCCAGCATTTT. Looking up the rest from reference TRBV14 and TRBJ1-5 gives the full variable domain: EAGVTQFPSHSVIEKGQTVTLRCDPISGHDNLYWYRRVMGKEIKFLLHFVKESKQDESGMPNNRFLAERTGGTYSTLKVQPAELEDSGVYFCASSQTGGSNQPQHFGDGTRLSIL.

The chain has TRBV19 and TRBJ2-3; TRBD2 might be the D (6 bases). The V and J ends lost 1 base and 0 bases respectively, with 8 bases between them. The CDR3 is made up of 15 amino acids. CDR1 and CDR2 from the germline V gene are LNHDA and SQIVND (reference sequence). The CDR3 is CASSIGSGSTDTQYF. The CDR3 region has the DNA TGTGCCAGTAGTATAGGTAGCGGTAGCACAGATACGCAGTATTTT.

The count of this clone is one. CDR3 bases: TGTGCCAGCAGTACTACCGGGAGGTCAAATGAGCAGTTCTTC. It codes for CASSTTGRSNEQFF. The chain combines TRBV2 with TRBJ2-1; TRBD2 matches at 7 bases. The germline V gene has CDR1 SNHLY and CDR2 FYNNEI. The CDR3 covers 14 residues. V was pared by 5 bases and J by 7 bases, with 8 bases of the junction left unmatched.

The CDR3 protein is CASSVSPYYGYTF. The CDR3 DNA follows: TGTGCCAGCAGTGTCAGTCCTTACTATGGCTACACCTTC. V is TRBV27 and J is TRBJ1-2; no clear D gene. The CDR3 contains 13 residues. Germline CDR1 MNHEY, CDR2 SMNVEV (reference sequence). V was clipped by 5 bases and J by 3 bases, with 10 bases between them.

The rearrangement joins TRBV10-3 to TRBJ2-1; D is perhaps TRBD1 (5 bases). The CDR3 contains 13 residues. Germline assignment: CDR1 ENHRY and CDR2 SYGVKD. V was trimmed by 3 bases and J by 6 bases, leaving 9 bases between them. The CDR3: CAISDRGANEQFF. CDR3 nucleotide sequence: TGTGCCATCAGTGATAGGGGTGCCAATGAGCAGTTCTTC.

V is TRBV10-3 and J is TRBJ2-3; 8 nucleotides line up with TRBD2. The J segment lost 2 bases and the V segment lost 2 bases, leaving 6 bases of the junction unmatched. The CDR3 sequence is 16 residues long. The germline V gene encodes CDR1 ENHRY and CDR2 SYGVKD. The DNA of the CDR3 is TGTGCCATCAGTGAGCCGGGACTAGTCTTCACAGATACGCAGTATTTT. Its translation is CAISEPGLVFTDTQYF.

About this clone: One junction end does not reproduce the germline sequence, and a read error may be involved. The chain carries TRBV7-7 and TRBJ2-1; 14 nucleotides align to TRBD2. The germline V gene has CDR1 SSHAT and CDR2 FNYEAQ (reference sequence). The CDR3 totals 17 residues. The DNA for the CDR3 is TGTGCTAGCAGCTTAGGCTTGACTAGCGGGGGGGACAATGAGCAGTTCTTC. The encoded protein is CASSLGLTSGGDNEQFF.

This chain uses TRBV5-4 with TRBJ1-4; 7 bases are a match to TRBD1. V shed 4 bases, J shed 4 bases, and the junction held 4 bases outside the gene matches. CDR1 SGHNT and CDR2 YYREEE come from the germline V gene (reference sequence). The CDR3 is made up of 14 amino acids. CDR3 DNA sequence: TGTGCCAGCAGCGGAGGGGGCTTTAATGAAAAACTGTTTTTT. It is translated as CASSGGGFNEKLFF.

The rearrangement links TRBV5-1 to TRBJ1-1; D is ambiguous. Germline loops: CDR1 SGHRS, CDR2 YFSETQ. The CDR3 contains 14 residues. V was pared by 4 bases and J by 1 base, with 11 bases between. CDR3 amino acids: CASSPVYGNTEAFF. Here the CDR3 DNA reads TGCGCCAGCAGCCCCGTTTACGGGAACACTGAAGCTTTCTTT.

The chain uses TRBV25-1 and TRBJ1-3, with D maybe TRBD1 (6 bases). Trimming took off 3 bases at V and 3 bases at J, with 15 bases between the two ends. This CDR3 is built from 16 residues. The germline gives CDR1 MGHDK, CDR2 SYGVNS. In DNA form, the CDR3 reads TGTGCCAGCAGTGATTGGACAGCTCTAGGTGGAAACACCATATATTTT. This codes for CASSDWTALGGNTIYF.

The J gene is TRBJ2-3, the V gene TRBV4-3, with TRBD1 matching over 10 bases. This CDR3 is 18 amino acids long. The V gene's germline CDR1 is LGHNA and CDR2 YSLEER. Losses at the gene ends were 0 bases for V and 1 base for J; bases not matched to a gene: 7. For the CDR3, the DNA is TGCGCCAGCAGCCAAGAAGGTCCAGGGACAGGGGGCACAGATACGCAGTATTTT. Translated: CASSQEGPGTGGTDTQYF.

In its sample, this clone was seen a few times. The chain is built from TRBV7-3 and TRBJ2-1; D is perhaps TRBD2 (5 bases). CDR1 SGHTA and CDR2 FQGTGA come from the germline V gene. V was cut by 1 base and J by 8 bases, with 12 bases left in between. The CDR3 is made up of 14 amino acids. As DNA, the CDR3 is TGTGCCAGCAGCTTAAGTCCTAGCTCGGATGAGCAGTTCTTC. This gives the protein CASSLSPSSDEQFF.

As for this clone: Other DNA sequences within the sample encode an identical CDR3. The gene calls are TRBV5-6 and TRBJ1-2; 7 bases are shared with TRBD1. The CDR3 has 13 amino acids. V lost 4 bases and J lost 4; bases outside the gene matches: 4. Germline CDR1 SGHDT, CDR2 YYEEEE. The CDR3 spells CASSMTGSYGYTF. The CDR3 DNA reads as TGTGCCAGCAGCATGACAGGGTCCTATGGCTACACCTTC.

The chain recombines TRBV21-1 with TRBJ2-1; TRBD1 is the table's D call, not checked against the DNA. TRBV21-1 is given as a pseudogene. The CDR3 is 14 amino acids. The CDR3 bases are TGTGCCAGCAGCCCCGGGACAGGGAAGGGTGAGCAGTTCTTC. Protein sequence: CASSPGTGKGEQFF.

CDR3 bases: TGTGCCAGCAGCTTGGATGGGGCGTCAGTTGGCTACACCTTC. It is translated as CASSLDGASVGYTF. This chain connects TRBV5-6 to TRBJ1-2, with TRBD1 as a possible D gene (5 bases). In germline, CDR1 is SGHDT, CDR2 YYEEEE. Trimming removed 0 bases at V and 7 bases at J, with 13 bases between. The CDR3 runs 14 residues.